The 23 T cell receptor beta chains listed next were all sequenced from one sample in a study of identical twins. Each CDR3 protein is one row after TCRdb ran MiXCR on the 5' RACE reads. The sample yields some 500,000 distinct CDR3 sequences, 9.5% to 10% seen once. These records were also assigned to another study, of yellow fever vaccine responses in identical twins.

Sample: PBMCs. Receptor source: a woman between 18 and 29 years old in good health.

This clonotype has more than one count but fewer than ten. This chain uses TRBV21-1 with TRBJ2-2; the DNA was not compared with TRBD1, the D call given in the table. TRBV21-1 represents a pseudogene. CDR3 length: 14 residues. This CDR3 reads CASSKPRAAGELFF. CDR3 in DNA: TGTGCCAGCAGCAAACCACGGGCGGCCGGGGAGCTGTTTTTT.

Ten or more counts support this clonotype. The gene calls are TRBV7-2 and TRBJ2-3; TRBD2 matches 11 bases. CDR1 is SGHTA, CDR2 FQGNSA, per germline. The junction had 8 bases not matched to a gene; V was cut back by 5 bases and J by 7 bases. The CDR3 consists of 15 residues. The CDR3 spells CASSRSGGESYTQYF. DNA of the CDR3: TGTGCCAGCAGCCGTAGCGGGGGGGAATCATATACGCAGTATTTT.

The rearrangement joins TRBV3-1 to TRBJ2-2; 8 bases are shared with TRBD1. The CDR3 is made up of 17 amino acids. Germline V gives CDR1 LGHDT, CDR2 YNNKEL (reference sequence). Trimming removed 4 bases from V and 1 base from J; junction bases left unmatched: 8. CDR3 amino acids: CASSRKQGGQNTGELFF. The CDR3 bases are TGTGCCAGCAGCCGAAAACAGGGGGGACAGAACACCGGGGAGCTGTTTTTT.

The J gene is TRBJ2-1, the V gene TRBV5-6; tentatively, D is TRBD2 (6 bases). V was clipped by 3 bases and J by 8 bases, with 24 bases between them. Germline V gene lookup returns CDR1 SGHDT and CDR2 YYEEEE. The CDR3 runs 17 residues. The CDR3 nucleotides read TGTGCCAGCAGCTCCCGCGCTGAGCGGGTGATTTATGATGAGCAGTTCTTC. It translates to CASSSRAERVIYDEQFF.

This clonotype was picked up a small number of times. The V and J genes are TRBV29-1 and TRBJ2-1, with D perhaps TRBD1 or TRBD2 (5 bases each). Trimming left V 1 base short and J 0 bases short, with 13 bases between. Per the germline V gene, CDR1 is SQVTM and CDR2 is ANQGSEA. The CDR3 loop spans 16 amino acids. CDR3 region: CSVEVWGSSSYNEQFF. The CDR3 nucleotides read TGCAGCGTTGAAGTTTGGGGGTCGAGCTCCTACAATGAGCAGTTCTTC.

The table lists this clonotype with many counts. The chain employs TRBV5-6 and TRBJ2-3; 9 nucleotides line up with TRBD2. The germline CDR1 and CDR2 sequences are SGHDT and YYEEEE. The CDR3 totals 15 residues. Trimming cost V 4 bases and J 2 bases; bases outside gene matches: 5. CDR3 residues: CASSGRLAVTDTQYF. The CDR3 DNA reads TGTGCCAGCAGCGGACGACTAGCGGTCACAGATACGCAGTATTTT.

This clonotype was found a few times. The chain recombines TRBV12-3 or TRBV12-4 with TRBJ2-4, with 9 bases identical to TRBD2. V lost 7 bases, J lost 4 bases, and 5 bases stayed unmatched. The CDR3 loop spans 14 amino acids. CDR3 nucleotide sequence: TGTGCCAGCACCTCAAGCGGGGGGAAAAACATTCAGTACTTC. Its protein product is CASTSSGGKNIQYF.

This clonotype was seen a handful of times. The chain has TRBV4-3 and TRBJ2-1; 8 nucleotides line up with TRBD1. Per germline, CDR1 LGHNA and CDR2 YSLEER. This CDR3 region has 16 residues. Trimming removed 0 bases from V and 2 bases from J; junction bases left unmatched: 3. CDR3 coding DNA: TGCGCCAGCAGCCAAGAGACACAGGGGGCCTACAATGAGCAGTTCTTC. Encoded protein: CASSQETQGAYNEQFF.

The V and J genes are TRBV6-1 and TRBJ2-5; possible D gene TRBD2, 7 bases. Trimming stripped 6 bases from V and 5 bases from J, with 22 bases between. The CDR3 runs 16 residues. Germline assignment: CDR1 MNHNS and CDR2 SASEGT. The CDR3 loop is CASRLEGGALEETQYF. The DNA of the CDR3 is TGTGCCAGCAGACTTGAGGGGGGGGCCCTTGAGGAGACCCAGTACTTC.

This clonotype appeared a few times. V usage is TRBV10-3 and J usage is TRBJ2-1; D is possibly TRBD2 (5 bases). V was trimmed by 4 bases and J by 5 bases, leaving 9 bases between them. The germline CDR1 and CDR2 sequences are ENHRY and SYGVKD. The CDR3 is 13 residues long. The CDR3 DNA sequence: TGTGCCATCAGTGGAGGGATCGACAATGAGCAGTTCTTC. Translating gives CAISGGIDNEQFF.

This clonotype has a handful of counts. V gene TRBV14 combines with J gene TRBJ2-7, with 9 bases lining up with TRBD2. The CDR3 loop spans 17 amino acids. CDR1 is SGHDN and CDR2 is FVKESK in the germline V gene. Germline trimming cut 0 bases from V and 3 bases from J; bases unmatched to any gene: 9. As DNA, the CDR3 is TGTGCCAGCAGCCAAGATTTAGGCCTAGCGGGGAACTACGAGCAGTACTTC. Protein sequence: CASSQDLGLAGNYEQYF.

J is TRBJ2-2 and V is TRBV4-3; no clear D gene. Germline-derived CDR1 and CDR2 are LGHNA and YSLEER. This CDR3 has 15 residues. Trimming left V 1 base short and J 3 bases short, with 9 bases between. This CDR3 is CASSQGDGYTGELFF. CDR3 sequence (DNA): TGCGCCAGCAGCCAAGGAGACGGATACACCGGGGAGCTGTTTTTT.

The rearrangement joins TRBV7-9 to TRBJ2-5, with no clear D. V dropped 5 bases and J dropped 1 base, with 14 bases sitting between them. CDR3 length equals 15 residues. The V gene's germline CDR1 is SEHNR and CDR2 FQNEAQ (reference sequence). The CDR3 loop is CASSPRSVPQETQYF. In nucleotides, the CDR3 is TGTGCCAGCAGCCCCCGGTCGGTCCCCCAAGAGACCCAGTACTTC. The full variable domain, completed using reference TRBV7-9 and TRBJ2-5, is DTGVSQNPRHKITKRGQNVTFRCDPISEHNRLYWYRQTLGQGPEFLTYFQNEAQLEKSRLLSDRFSAERPKGSFSTLEIQRTEQGDSAMYLCASSPRSVPQETQYFGPGTRLLVL.

The chain employs TRBV19 and TRBJ2-7; unclear D gene. V shed 6 bases and J shed 0 bases, with 15 bases lying between them. Germline CDR1 reads LNHDA; CDR2 reads SQIVND (reference sequence). The CDR3 contains 15 residues. CDR3 nucleotides: TGTGCCAGTAGCTACGGAGTCACAAGCTCCTACGAGCAGTACTTC. This sequence encodes CASSYGVTSSYEQYF. The complete variable domain, with remaining parts taken from reference TRBV19 and TRBJ2-7, reads DGGITQSPKYLFRKEGQNVTLSCEQNLNHDAMYWYRQDPGQGLRLIYYSQIVNDFQKGDIAEGYSVSREKKESFPLTVTSAQKNPTAFYLCASSYGVTSSYEQYFGPGTRLTVT.

The chain couples TRBV5-1 to TRBJ2-7, with 10 bases aligning to TRBD2. The junction had 6 bases not matched to a gene; V was cut back by 4 bases and J by 5 bases. Germline V CDR1 and CDR2: SGHRS, YFSETQ. This CDR3 has 14 residues. CDR3 loop: CASSISGRFNEQYF. Written as DNA, the CDR3 is TGCGCCAGCAGCATTAGCGGGAGGTTCAACGAGCAGTACTTC.

The J gene is TRBJ2-3, the V gene TRBV12-3 or TRBV12-4; TRBD2 matches 9 bases. The junction had 9 bases not matched to a gene; V was cut back by 2 bases and J by 6 bases. The CDR3 totals 16 residues. CDR3 sequence: CASSLTVGGREDTQYF. In DNA, the CDR3 is TGTGCCAGCAGTTTAACAGTAGGCGGGAGGGAGGATACGCAGTATTTT.

This clonotype was seen only a few times. This chain connects TRBV6-5 to TRBJ1-6; a possible D gene is TRBD1 (5 bases). The V end was cut by 4 bases, the J end by 8 bases, with 21 bases between. CDR3 size: 17 residues. Germline V gene data show CDR1 as MNHEY and CDR2 as SVGAGI. The CDR3 nucleotides read TGTGCCAGCAGTTCGCAGTCCGGGACGGGAGGATATTCACCCCTCCACTTT. This encodes CASSSQSGTGGYSPLHF.

J is TRBJ2-7 and V is TRBV7-9, with 9 nucleotides matching TRBD2. The CDR3 sequence is 16 residues long. Germline CDR1 and CDR2: SEHNR and FQNEAQ (reference sequence). V dropped 4 bases and J dropped 5; count of bases not matched to a gene: 12. The CDR3 DNA is TGTGCCAGCAGCTGGGCCGAGGGACTAGCTTCCCACGAGCAGTACTTC. This codes for CASSWAEGLASHEQYF.

The table lists this clonotype with a few counts. The chain recombines TRBV5-1 with TRBJ2-1, with a possible D match to TRBD2 (5 bases). V shed 0 bases and J shed 8 bases, with 6 bases lying between them. Germline loops: CDR1 SGHRS, CDR2 YFSETQ. This CDR3 contains 12 residues. CDR3 bases: TGCGCCAGCAGCTTGGAGGAGGATGAGCAGTTCTTC. It codes for CASSLEEDEQFF.

This clonotype was counted between two and nine times. The chain couples TRBV12-5 to TRBJ2-4; TRBD1 matches at 12 bases. From germline, CDR1 is LGHNT and CDR2 FRNRAP. There are 16 residues in the CDR3. The V gene end was trimmed by 6 bases and the J gene end by 1 base; junction bases not matched to a gene: 4. The CDR3 here is CASGGDRGPAKNIQYF. The CDR3 region has the DNA TGTGCTAGTGGCGGGGACAGGGGGCCGGCCAAAAACATTCAGTACTTC.

This clonotype was counted only a few times. The gene calls are TRBV29-1 and TRBJ2-7, with 7 positions matching TRBD1. In germline, CDR1 is SQVTM, CDR2 ANQGSEA. With 3 bases clipped from V and 0 bases from J, the junction kept 5 bases outside the gene matches. There are 14 residues in the CDR3. The CDR3 here is CSVETGLSSYEQYF. The DNA of the CDR3 is TGCAGCGTTGAGACAGGGCTAAGCTCCTACGAGCAGTACTTC.

This clonotype has a count of ten or more. The J gene is TRBJ2-3, the V gene TRBV10-3; the match to TRBD1 covers 9 bases. This CDR3 contains 17 residues. The junction had 11 bases not matched to a gene; V was cut back by 4 bases and J by 3 bases. Germline values: CDR1 ENHRY, CDR2 SYGVKD. CDR3 region: CAISATGGQMGTDTQYF. The CDR3 DNA reads as TGTGCCATCAGTGCGACAGGGGGACAGATGGGAACAGATACGCAGTATTTT.

This clonotype appeared a few times. The chain is built from TRBV20-1 and TRBJ2-1; 11 nucleotides agree with TRBD2. In germline, CDR1 is DFQATT, CDR2 SNEGSKA (reference sequence). With V trimmed by 0 bases and J by 9 bases, 7 bases remained unmatched. CDR3 length: 15 residues. The CDR3, as DNA: TGCAGTGCTAGAGATTTACTAGCGGGAGTTAGTGAGCAGTTCTTC. This gives the protein CSARDLLAGVSEQFF.